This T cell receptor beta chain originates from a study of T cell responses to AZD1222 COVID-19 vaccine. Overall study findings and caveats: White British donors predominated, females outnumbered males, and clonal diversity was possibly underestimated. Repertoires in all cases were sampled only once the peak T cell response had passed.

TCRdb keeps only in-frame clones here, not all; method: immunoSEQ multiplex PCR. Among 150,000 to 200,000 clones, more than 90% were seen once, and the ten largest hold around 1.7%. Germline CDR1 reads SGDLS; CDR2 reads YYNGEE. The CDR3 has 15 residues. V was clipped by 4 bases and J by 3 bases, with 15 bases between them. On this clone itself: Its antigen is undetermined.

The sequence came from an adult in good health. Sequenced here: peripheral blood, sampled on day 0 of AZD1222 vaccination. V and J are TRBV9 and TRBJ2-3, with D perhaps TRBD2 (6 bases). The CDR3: CASSTRGDLTDTQYF. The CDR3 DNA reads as TGTGCCAGCAGCACCCGCGGGGATCTTACAGATACGCAGTATTTT.